This paragraph reports one T cell receptor (beta chain). This entry comes from a study of blood T cell repertoires in COVID-19. Background on the study: Samples of COVID-19 (acute and convalescent) were obtained from the United States, Italy and Spain. T cells, B-cell-depleted T cells, or PBMCs supplied cDNA or gDNA.

Germline trimming cut 0 bases from V and 8 bases from J; bases unmatched to any gene: 2. Germline assignment: CDR1 SGHTA and CDR2 FQGNSA. The CDR3 contains 14 residues. Authors' processing steps: How many nucleated cells were present was estimated from reference gene primer amplification. Only in-frame clones appear in the TCRdb table, and some are missing; sequencing was by immunoSEQ multiplex PCR. V, J and clone size were drawn from that table, and D and trimming were deduced from the DNA. The table has 200,000 to 250,000 clones, around 83% seen once. The sequence was obtained from a man aged 45-65 years with active or convalescent COVID-19. Sequencing was carried out using peripheral blood. The chain couples TRBV7-2 to TRBJ1-2; 11 bases map to TRBD1. The CDR3 DNA reads TGTGCCAGCAGCTTAGCGGGACAGGGGGAAGGCTACACCTTC. Its protein product is CASSLAGQGEGYTF.